A single sample gave rise to the 20 T cell receptor beta chains below, sequenced in a study of T cell responses to AZD1222 COVID-19 vaccine. Method: immunoSEQ multiplex PCR; TCRdb's copy keeps in-frame clones and lacks some. The sample has around 90,000 clones; about 88% are singletons. The specimen comprised peripheral blood, sampled on day 0 of AZD1222 vaccination. The receptors stem from an adult in good health.

This rearrangement joins TRBV7-9 to TRBJ1-3; possibly TRBD1 for D (6 bases). Germline CDR1 is SEHNR and CDR2 is FQNEAQ (reference sequence). The CDR3 has 18 residues. Trimming removed 5 bases from V and 0 bases from J, with 20 bases in between. The CDR3 spells CASSTDRRRLSSGNTIYF. DNA for the CDR3: TGTGCCAGCAGCACCGACAGGAGACGATTGAGCTCTGGAAACACCATATATTTT.

The chain recombines TRBV7-2 with TRBJ2-2; D is unclear. Trimming took 3 bases from V and 0 from J, leaving 11 bases between them. The V gene's germline CDR1 is SGHTA and CDR2 FQGNSA. The CDR3 is 16 amino acids. The CDR3 loop is CASSFVGPPNTGELFF. CDR3 DNA sequence: TGTGCCAGCAGCTTTGTGGGCCCCCCGAACACCGGGGAGCTGTTTTTT. Full variable domain (outside the CDR3, taken from reference TRBV7-2 and TRBJ2-2): GAGVSQSPSNKVTEKGKDVELRCDPISGHTALYWYRQSLGQGLEFLIYFQGNSAPDKSGLPSDRFSAERTGGSVSTLTIQRTQQEDSAVYLCASSFVGPPNTGELFFGEGSRLTVL.

This rearrangement joins TRBV6-5 to TRBJ1-1, with TRBD1 identical over 9 bases. CDR3 size: 14 residues. Germline V gives CDR1 MNHEY, CDR2 SVGAGI. The V segment lost 6 bases and the J segment 4 bases; nucleotides outside the gene matches: 6. In DNA, the CDR3 is TGTGCCAGCAGACAGGGGGCCTCGCGCACTGAAGCTTTCTTT. Amino acids: CASRQGASRTEAFF.

This chain's CDR3 is CASSLVVSALGEKLFF. The CDR3, as DNA: TGTGCCAGCAGCTTAGTAGTATCAGCGTTAGGTGAAAAACTGTTTTTT. V usage is TRBV7-9 and J usage is TRBJ1-4; D is uncertain. CDR3 size: 16 residues. Trimming shortened V by 1 base and J by 7 bases, and 16 bases separated the two germline ends. Germline assignment: CDR1 SEHNR and CDR2 FQNEAQ (reference sequence).

The V call is TRBV7-9, the J call TRBJ2-2; no reliable D call. The germline gives CDR1 SEHNR, CDR2 FQNEAQ (reference sequence). The V end was cut by 1 base, the J end by 8 bases, with 8 bases between. This CDR3 is built from 13 residues. The CDR3 DNA follows: TGTGCCAGCAGCTTAGGACCGACAGGGGAGCTGTTTTTT. It specifies CASSLGPTGELFF.

The chain employs TRBV19 and TRBJ1-4; no reliable D call. The germline CDR1 and CDR2 sequences are LNHDA and SQIVND (reference sequence). V lost 5 bases to trimming and J lost 4 bases, with 11 bases between them. The CDR3 is 14 residues long. The CDR3 here is CASSQTANNEKLFF. The CDR3 nucleotides are TGTGCCAGTAGTCAAACAGCCAATAATGAAAAACTGTTTTTT.

J is TRBJ1-6 and V is TRBV7-3; D is unclear. The CDR3 runs to 14 residues. The V end lost 2 bases, the J end lost 3 bases, and 5 bases lay between the germline ends. CDR1 is SGHTA and CDR2 is FQGTGA in the germline V gene. CDR3 in DNA: TGTGCCAGCAGCTTAGGGGACTATAATTCACCCCTCCACTTT. This translates into CASSLGDYNSPLHF.

The J gene is TRBJ2-1, the V gene TRBV28; 7 positions agree with TRBD2. Germline CDR1 reads MDHEN; CDR2 reads SYDVKM. CDR3 size: 17 residues. Trimming removed 3 bases from V and 5 bases from J; junction bases left unmatched: 13. CDR3 in DNA: TGTGCCAGCAGTTTGCGCCTTGGGGCTAGCGGAAACAATGAGCAGTTCTTC. Protein sequence: CASSLRLGASGNNEQFF.

The V call is TRBV6-5, the J call TRBJ1-2; 9 positions match TRBD1. There are 15 residues in the CDR3. V lost 2 bases and J lost 3; bases outside the gene matches: 4. The germline CDR1 and CDR2 sequences are MNHEY and SVGAGI. The chain's CDR3 is CASSYLRTGDYGYTF. CDR3 sequence (DNA): TGTGCCAGCAGTTACCTAAGGACAGGGGACTATGGCTACACCTTC.

The chain uses TRBV6-5 and TRBJ1-5; maybe TRBD1 (5 bases). The CDR3 runs to 16 residues. From germline, CDR1 is MNHEY and CDR2 SVGAGI. V lost 0 bases to trimming and J lost 5 bases, with 14 bases between them. CDR3 protein: CASSYSQDKTYQPQHF. CDR3 bases: TGTGCCAGCAGTTACTCGCAGGACAAAACGTATCAGCCCCAGCATTTT.

The chain links TRBV3-1 (or the pseudogene TRBV3-2) to TRBJ1-6; the match to TRBD1 covers 10 bases. J gave up 7 bases and V 4 bases, and 7 bases lay outside the gene matches. Per the germline V gene, CDR1 is LGHDT and CDR2 is YNNKEL (reference sequence). CDR3 length: 16 residues. DNA of the CDR3: TGTGCCAGCAGCCCACTCGGGACAGGGGCGAATTCACCCCTCCACTTT. Its protein product is CASSPLGTGANSPLHF.

The chain uses TRBV9 and TRBJ2-5; 12 bases line up with TRBD1. J lost 4 bases, V lost 0 bases, and 4 bases had no gene match. This CDR3 comprises 16 residues. Germline CDR1 is SGDLS and CDR2 is YYNGEE. The CDR3 DNA is TGTGCCAGCAGCGTAGGCGGGACAGGGGGCCGAGAGACCCAGTACTTC. It encodes CASSVGGTGGRETQYF.

V usage is TRBV5-1 and J usage is TRBJ2-1, with 11 bases fitting TRBD2. V lost 3 bases, J lost 2 bases, and 4 bases stayed unmatched. Germline V gene sequence: CDR1 SGHRS, CDR2 YFSETQ. The length of the CDR3 is 16 residues. The CDR3 nucleotides are TGCGCCAGCAGCTCCCAACTAGCGGGAGCCTACAATGAGCAGTTCTTC. This sequence encodes CASSSQLAGAYNEQFF.

CDR3 in DNA: TGCAGCGTGGGGGCAGGGGAAGGGGCGGGGGCCAACGTCCTGACTTTC. The encoded protein is CSVGAGEGAGANVLTF. V and J are TRBV29-1 and TRBJ2-6; TRBD1 might be the D (6 bases). CDR1 is SQVTM and CDR2 is ANQGSEA in the germline V gene. V shed 6 bases and J shed 4 bases, with 19 bases lying between them. The CDR3 spans 16 residues.

The CDR3 DNA reads TGTGCCAGCAGTTTTGGTAATGAAAAACTGTTTTTT. It codes for CASSFGNEKLFF. The chain joins TRBV28 to TRBJ1-4; D not certain. Trimming took off 3 bases at V and 4 bases at J, with 3 bases between the two ends. The CDR3 extends over 12 amino acids. CDR1 MDHEN and CDR2 SYDVKM come from the germline V gene.

The chain joins TRBV5-4 to TRBJ2-3; the match to TRBD2 covers 8 bases. The CDR3 extends over 16 amino acids. V lost 0 bases, J lost 0 bases, and 3 bases stayed unmatched. The germline gives CDR1 SGHNT, CDR2 YYREEE (reference sequence). The CDR3: CASSLDSGVSTDTQYF. The CDR3 nucleotides read TGTGCCAGCAGCTTGGATAGCGGGGTTAGCACAGATACGCAGTATTTT.

The chain is built from TRBV7-2 and TRBJ2-3; TRBD2 aligns across 9 bases. The CDR3 loop spans 15 amino acids. Germline lookup yields CDR1 SGHTA and CDR2 FQGNSA. The V segment lost 8 bases and the J segment 4 bases; nucleotides outside the gene matches: 10. In DNA form, the CDR3 reads TGTGCCAGCGGACTTGGCGGGGGGGCTTCAGATACGCAGTATTTT. It yields the protein CASGLGGGASDTQYF.

The V gene is TRBV19, the J gene TRBJ1-6, with TRBD1 as a possible D gene (5 bases). Germline-derived CDR1 and CDR2 are LNHDA and SQIVND (reference sequence). The CDR3 consists of 14 residues. The V and J ends lost 5 bases and 5 bases respectively, with 10 bases between them. CDR3 bases: TGTGCCAGTAGTTACGGGGGGGATAATTCACCCCTCCACTTT. This translates into CASSYGGDNSPLHF. The whole variable domain, remainder taken from reference TRBV19 and TRBJ1-6, is DGGITQSPKYLFRKEGQNVTLSCEQNLNHDAMYWYRQDPGQGLRLIYYSQIVNDFQKGDIAEGYSVSREKKESFPLTVTSAQKNPTAFYLCASSYGGDNSPLHFGNGTRLTVT.

This rearrangement joins TRBV27 to TRBJ1-2; 9 bases align to TRBD1. CDR1 and CDR2 (germline): MNHEY, SMNVEV (reference sequence). The V segment lost 3 bases and the J segment 7 bases; nucleotides outside the gene matches: 6. This CDR3 region has 14 residues. The CDR3 nucleotides read TGTGCCAGCAGTTTCCGGACAGGGGAGGGTGGCTACACCTTC. It specifies CASSFRTGEGGYTF.

The V call is TRBV24-1, the J call TRBJ2-2; no reliable D call. The germline gives CDR1 KGHDR, CDR2 SFDVKD. The V and J ends lost 7 bases and 6 bases respectively, with 5 bases between them. There are 11 residues in the CDR3. The CDR3 loop is CATRASGELFF. CDR3 sequence (DNA): TGTGCCACCAGAGCATCCGGGGAGCTGTTTTTT.